A single sample gave rise to the 30 T cell receptor beta chains below, sequenced in a study of blood T cell repertoires in COVID-19. Sequencing used immunoSEQ multiplex PCR; TCRdb keeps in-frame clones, though not all of them. Of 40,000 to 55,000 clones detected, roughly 88% appear once; the ten largest clones hold about 33%. The sample taken for sequencing was peripheral blood. The source is a woman of 80 years or more with acute or convalescent COVID-19.

This sequence joins TRBV4-1 and TRBJ2-2; TRBD2 matches 13 bases. This CDR3 region has 15 residues. With V trimmed by 1 base and J by 7 bases, 0 bases remained unmatched. Germline assignment: CDR1 MGHRA and CDR2 YSYEKL. In nucleotides, the CDR3 is TGCGCCAGCAGCCAAGGACTAGCGGGAGGCGGGGAGCTGTTTTTT. This sequence encodes CASSQGLAGGGELFF.

V is TRBV30 and J is TRBJ2-1, with D perhaps matching TRBD1 (5 bases). The CDR3 has 12 residues. V was clipped by 2 bases and J by 10 bases, with 12 bases between them. Per germline, CDR1 GTSNPN and CDR2 SVGIG (reference sequence). CDR3 in amino acids: CAWSTQAREQFF. Here the CDR3 DNA reads TGTGCCTGGAGTACACAGGCTCGCGAGCAGTTCTTC.

The CDR3 is CASSFGQPYEQYF. CDR3 bases: TGTGCCAGCAGTTTTGGACAGCCCTACGAGCAGTACTTC. The chain has TRBV27 and TRBJ2-7; weak D call: TRBD1 (6 bases). Germline V gives CDR1 MNHEY, CDR2 SMNVEV (reference sequence). The CDR3 has 13 residues. V lost 3 bases and J 2 bases, leaving 8 bases between the germline ends.

The chain links TRBV19 to TRBJ1-6; 9 positions match TRBD1. Losses at the gene ends were 4 bases for V and 10 bases for J; bases not matched to a gene: 2. CDR3 size: 13 residues. Germline V gene sequence: CDR1 LNHDA, CDR2 SQIVND (reference sequence). CDR3 protein: CASSRDRASPLHF. In DNA, the CDR3 is TGTGCCAGTAGTAGGGACAGGGCATCACCCCTCCACTTT.

The genes are TRBV6-5 and TRBJ2-1; the D gene is possibly TRBD2 (6 bases). Trimming left V 2 bases short and J 10 bases short, with 12 bases between. The CDR3 is 13 residues long. Germline CDR1 and CDR2: MNHEY and SVGAGI. CDR3 sequence reads: CASSYRLSGEQFF. In nucleotides, the CDR3 is TGTGCCAGCAGTTACCGGCTGAGCGGGGAGCAGTTCTTC.

The V and J genes are TRBV7-9 and TRBJ2-3, with 7 bases that match TRBD1. V shed 5 bases, J shed 6 bases, and the junction held 8 bases outside the gene matches. The germline V gene encodes CDR1 SEHNR and CDR2 FQNEAQ (reference sequence). This CDR3 is 14 amino acids long. The chain's CDR3 is CASSLGQARDTQYF. In nucleotides, the CDR3 is TGTGCCAGCAGCCTCGGACAGGCTAGGGATACGCAGTATTTT.

This clone was found once. The chain recombines TRBV3-1 (or the pseudogene TRBV3-2) with TRBJ1-1; the D gene is possibly TRBD1 (5 bases). The CDR3 totals 13 residues. Germline V CDR1 and CDR2: LGHDT, YNNKEL (reference sequence). Deletions cut 2 bases from V and 1 base from J, with 5 bases between. CDR3: CASSQTGNTEAFF. CDR3 in DNA: TGTGCCAGCAGCCAAACAGGGAACACTGAAGCTTTCTTT.

The chain employs TRBV7-9 and TRBJ2-1; a weak D match, TRBD2 (5 bases). In germline, CDR1 is SEHNR, CDR2 FQNEAQ (reference sequence). The CDR3 consists of 13 residues. V dropped 8 bases and J dropped 10 bases, with 18 bases sitting between them. CDR3 sequence: CASRGMGVGEQFF. The CDR3 coding sequence is TGTGCCAGCCGGGGAATGGGAGTGGGGGAGCAGTTCTTC.

Written as DNA, the CDR3 is TGTGCCATTAGCTCCGGGACAGGAGGGACAGATACGCAGTATTTT. Translated, it gives CAISSGTGGTDTQYF. The chain carries TRBV10-3 and TRBJ2-3; 8 nucleotides align to TRBD1. Per the germline V gene, CDR1 is ENHRY and CDR2 is SYGVKD. This CDR3 is 15 amino acids long. The V gene end was trimmed by 9 bases and the J gene end by 3 bases; junction bases not matched to a gene: 11.

The chain joins TRBV21-1 to TRBJ2-1; the D call TRBD1 from the table was never checked on the DNA. TRBV21-1 is a listed pseudogene. CDR3 size: 14 residues. The CDR3 DNA follows: TGTGCCAACGAGGGGGCTAGCGCGGGGAATGAGCAGTTCTTC. This sequence encodes CANEGASAGNEQFF.

This clone was observed a handful of times. The chain combines TRBV3-1 (or the pseudogene TRBV3-2) with TRBJ1-2, with D possibly TRBD1 on 6 matching bases. The length of the CDR3 is 16 residues. V was cut by 0 bases and J by 2 bases, with 13 bases left in between. Germline-derived CDR1 and CDR2 are LGHDT and YNNKEL (reference sequence). For the CDR3, the DNA is TGTGCCAGCAGCCAAGATACAGGGTTTCCGAACTATGGCTACACCTTC. It is translated as CASSQDTGFPNYGYTF.

The genes are TRBV13 and TRBJ2-7, with TRBD2 matching over 8 bases. V was pared by 4 bases and J by 2 bases, with 4 bases of the junction left unmatched. From germline, CDR1 is PRHDT and CDR2 FYEKMQ (reference sequence). This CDR3 region has 14 residues. DNA for the CDR3: TGTGCCAGCAGCTCAGCGGGAGACACCTACGAGCAGTACTTC. It codes for CASSSAGDTYEQYF. The full variable domain, rest sourced from reference TRBV13 and TRBJ2-7, is AAGVIQSPRHLIKEKRETATLKCYPIPRHDTVYWYQQGPGQDPQFLISFYEKMQSDKGSIPDRFSAQQFSDYHSELNMSSLELGDSALYFCASSSAGDTYEQYFGPGTRLTVT.

This clone appeared a few times. This chain links TRBV5-5 with TRBJ2-1, with D unresolved. Trimming cost V 2 bases and J 6 bases, with 6 bases left between them. This CDR3 comprises 12 residues. Looked up from germline, CDR1 is SGHKS and CDR2 is YYEKEE (reference sequence). CDR3 sequence: CASSFYLNEQFF. DNA for the CDR3: TGTGCCAGCAGCTTTTATCTCAATGAGCAGTTCTTC.

DNA for the CDR3: TGTGCCAGCAGCTTAGGACTTGTCTACGAGCAGTACTTC. As protein: CASSLGLVYEQYF. V is TRBV7-2 and J is TRBJ2-7; D not certain. V lost 1 base and J 3 bases, leaving 7 bases between the germline ends. The CDR3 totals 13 residues. CDR1 and CDR2 from the germline V gene are SGHTA and FQGNSA.

The chain has TRBV19 and TRBJ2-5, with a tentative D call TRBD1 (5 bases). The CDR3 totals 13 residues. Germline V lookup: CDR1 LNHDA, CDR2 SQIVND (reference sequence). V was cut by 4 bases and J by 1 base, with 7 bases left in between. The DNA of the CDR3 is TGTGCCAGTAGTACGACAGCCCAAGAGACCCAGTACTTC. It encodes CASSTTAQETQYF.

This sequence joins TRBV25-1 and TRBJ2-7, with a tentative D call TRBD1 (5 bases). Germline V gene lookup returns CDR1 MGHDK and CDR2 SYGVNS. The CDR3 sequence is 14 residues long. The germline V and J ends were trimmed by 3 bases and 4 bases, with 13 bases remaining between them. CDR3 in DNA: TGTGCCAGCAGTGACTGGCCCGACAGTTACGAGCAGTACTTC. As protein: CASSDWPDSYEQYF.

The rearrangement uses TRBV10-3 and TRBJ2-2; a weak D match, TRBD1 (5 bases). Germline V lookup: CDR1 ENHRY, CDR2 SYGVKD. The CDR3 sequence is 14 residues long. Trimming took off 8 bases at V and 0 bases at J, with 10 bases between the two ends. CDR3 nucleotide sequence: TGTGCCATCGCACGACAGTCGAACACCGGGGAGCTGTTTTTT. This sequence encodes CAIARQSNTGELFF.

The chain couples TRBV10-3 to TRBJ2-7; TRBD1 matches 7 bases. V was clipped by 0 bases and J by 4 bases; unmatched bases: 6. The CDR3 length is 15 residues. Per the germline V gene, CDR1 is ENHRY and CDR2 is SYGVKD. CDR3 DNA sequence: TGTGCCATCAGTGAGTCAGGGACAGTTAATTACGAGCAGTACTTC. It is translated as CAISESGTVNYEQYF.

Only a few counts were recorded for this clone. The gene calls are TRBV5-6 and TRBJ2-1; the match to TRBD2 covers 7 bases. The J segment lost 15 bases and the V segment lost 5 bases, leaving 11 bases of the junction unmatched. Germline lookup yields CDR1 SGHDT and CDR2 YYEEEE. This CDR3 is 12 amino acids long. The chain's CDR3 is CASRTLGGRGFF. CDR3 nucleotides: TGTGCCAGCAGGACACTAGGAGGGAGGGGGTTCTTC.

The chain employs TRBV18 and TRBJ2-7; 7 bases agree with TRBD2. Germline V gives CDR1 KGHSH, CDR2 LQKENI. With 3 bases clipped from V and 5 bases from J, the junction kept 13 bases outside the gene matches. This CDR3 is 16 amino acids long. CDR3 region: CASSPPFRGRNDEQYF. The CDR3 nucleotides read TGTGCCAGCTCACCCCCCTTTCGCGGGAGAAACGACGAGCAGTACTTC. Supplemented by reference TRBV18 and TRBJ2-7, the full variable domain reads NAGVMQNPRHLVRRRGQEARLRCSPMKGHSHVYWYRQLPEEGLKFMVYLQKENIIDESGMPKERFSAEFPKEGPSILRIQQVVRGDSAAYFCASSPPFRGRNDEQYFGPGTRLTVT.

The chain is built from TRBV2 and TRBJ2-1, with TRBD2 matching 10 bases. J gave up 7 bases and V 2 bases, and 14 bases lay outside the gene matches. The CDR3 is 18 residues long. CDR1 is SNHLY and CDR2 is FYNNEI in the germline V gene. Here the CDR3 reads CASSERGPRLAGVNEQFF. The CDR3 DNA reads as TGTGCCAGCAGTGAAAGGGGACCCCGCCTAGCGGGAGTTAATGAGCAGTTCTTC.

V and J are TRBV14 and TRBJ2-7; D is perhaps TRBD2 (7 bases). This CDR3 comprises 13 residues. Trimming pared 1 base from V and 6 bases from J, leaving 10 bases between. The germline V gene encodes CDR1 SGHDN and CDR2 FVKESK. DNA for the CDR3: TGTGCCAGCAGCCAAGTGGGGGGGCGCGAGCAGTACTTC. This codes for CASSQVGGREQYF.

The rearrangement joins TRBV7-9 to TRBJ2-1, with 7 nucleotides matching TRBD2. Trimming removed 1 base from V and 8 bases from J; junction bases left unmatched: 8. Germline V CDR1 and CDR2: SEHNR, FQNEAQ (reference sequence). The CDR3 length is 15 residues. In DNA form, the CDR3 reads TGTGCCAGCAGCTTAGGGGCGGGAGAGGGCGATGAGCAGTTCTTC. It codes for CASSLGAGEGDEQFF. Full variable domain (missing parts from reference TRBV7-9 and TRBJ2-1): DTGVSQNPRHKITKRGQNVTFRCDPISEHNRLYWYRQTLGQGPEFLTYFQNEAQLEKSRLLSDRFSAERPKGSFSTLEIQRTEQGDSAMYLCASSLGAGEGDEQFFGPGTRLTVL.

There are a few counts of this clone. The rearrangement joins TRBV2 to TRBJ2-1, with unresolved D. The CDR3 spans 10 residues. Germline V gene lookup returns CDR1 SNHLY and CDR2 FYNNEI. The V gene lost 8 bases and the J gene lost 5 bases, with 4 bases spanning the gap. The CDR3 DNA reads as TGTGCCAGCGACAACAATGAGCAGTTCTTC. The encoded protein is CASDNNEQFF.

This chain uses TRBV3-1 (or the pseudogene TRBV3-2) with TRBJ2-7; TRBD2 agrees at 7 bases. Trimming removed 4 bases from V and 6 bases from J; junction bases left unmatched: 12. Germline values: CDR1 LGHDT, CDR2 YNNKEL (reference sequence). The CDR3 has 15 amino acids. CDR3 region: CASSLSSGQRGEQYF. CDR3 in DNA: TGTGCCAGCAGCCTATCTAGCGGACAACGGGGCGAGCAGTACTTC.

The genes are TRBV11-3 and TRBJ2-5; TRBD1 matches at 8 bases. Trimming removed 4 bases from V and 5 bases from J; junction bases left unmatched: 0. CDR1 is SGHNT, CDR2 YENEEA, per germline. The CDR3 sequence is 12 residues long. CDR3 amino acids: CASSSGGETQYF. CDR3 nucleotide sequence: TGTGCCAGCAGCTCAGGGGGCGAGACCCAGTACTTC.

The chain combines TRBV5-4 with TRBJ2-7; TRBD2 matches at 11 bases. Germline lookup yields CDR1 SGHNT and CDR2 YYREEE (reference sequence). The V and J ends lost 2 bases and 6 bases, in that order; junction bases with no gene match: 1. The CDR3 totals 13 residues. CDR3 loop: CASSFSGRAEQYF. In DNA, the CDR3 is TGTGCCAGCAGCTTTAGCGGGAGGGCCGAGCAGTACTTC.

V usage is TRBV10-3 and J usage is TRBJ2-3; 7 bases line up with TRBD2. The length of the CDR3 is 16 residues. V was clipped by 10 bases and J by 5 bases; unmatched bases: 18. Germline loops: CDR1 ENHRY, CDR2 SYGVKD. CDR3 DNA sequence: TGTGCCACCCGCCCCGGCCGCGGGAGTTCGGAAGATACGCAGTATTTT. This sequence encodes CATRPGRGSSEDTQYF.

The chain uses TRBV18 and TRBJ2-5; D might be TRBD2 (5 bases). Germline lookup yields CDR1 KGHSH and CDR2 LQKENI. The CDR3 extends over 14 amino acids. Between the trimmed V and J ends, which lost 3 bases and 1 base, there was a span of 9 bases. CDR3 coding DNA: TGTGCCAGCTCACCCGCGGGTCTCCAAGAGACCCAGTACTTC. Residues: CASSPAGLQETQYF.

The chain employs TRBV6-1 and TRBJ1-1, with a tentative D call TRBD1 (6 bases). The germline V gene has CDR1 MNHNS and CDR2 SASEGT. The CDR3 covers 13 residues. Trimming took 0 bases from V and 9 from J, leaving 11 bases between them. The CDR3 nucleotides read TGTGCCAGCAGTGAAGCGCCGACAGGTAAAGCTTTCTTT. This sequence encodes CASSEAPTGKAFF.